These 21 T cell receptor beta chains originate from one sample sequenced in a study of blood T cell repertoires in COVID-19. Data came from immunoSEQ multiplex PCR; TCRdb stores just in-frame clones and leaves some out. There are roughly 200,000 clones in the sample; more than 80% occur only once, and approximately 8% lies in the top ten. The sequencing input was peripheral blood. Receptor source: a woman aged 60-75 years with acute or convalescent COVID-19.

Notes on this clone: Distinct nucleotide sequences in the sample also encode this CDR3. The genes are TRBV30 and TRBJ1-5; 7 nucleotides line up with TRBD1. V shed 3 bases and J 6 bases; nucleotides not matched to a gene: 5. Germline lookup yields CDR1 GTSNPN and CDR2 SVGIG (reference sequence). The CDR3 extends over 13 amino acids. The CDR3 bases are TGTGCCTGGAGCCGACAGGGAACTCAGCCCCAGCATTTT. It is translated as CAWSRQGTQPQHF.

The chain combines TRBV14 with TRBJ2-3; TRBD2 agrees at 9 bases. The ends lost 2 bases at V and 6 bases at J; junction bases unmatched: 12. CDR1 and CDR2 from the germline V gene are SGHDN and FVKESK. CDR3 length: 17 amino acids. The chain's CDR3 is CASSQNPRLAGYDTQYF. The CDR3 DNA reads as TGTGCCAGCAGCCAAAATCCCCGGCTAGCGGGATACGATACGCAGTATTTT.

This chain uses TRBV28 with TRBJ1-2, with D uncertain. CDR3 length: 16 residues. Germline-derived CDR1 and CDR2 are MDHEN and SYDVKM. Trimming took 3 bases from V and 3 from J, leaving 17 bases between them. This chain's CDR3 is CASSFRLLTGYYGYTF. The CDR3 bases are TGTGCCAGCAGTTTCAGGCTGCTTACCGGTTACTATGGCTACACCTTC.

The chain links TRBV3-1 (or the pseudogene TRBV3-2) to TRBJ1-6; no clear D gene. Germline loops: CDR1 LGHDT, CDR2 YNNKEL (reference sequence). The CDR3 extends over 16 amino acids. Trimming stripped 2 bases from V and 9 bases from J, with 17 bases between. CDR3 sequence reads: CASSQPGSLGSSPLHF. The DNA for the CDR3 is TGTGCCAGCAGCCAACCAGGCAGTTTGGGGAGTTCACCCCTCCACTTT.

The rearrangement links TRBV4-1 to TRBJ2-7, with 10 bases fitting TRBD2. Germline V CDR1 and CDR2: MGHRA, YSYEKL. J was trimmed by 7 bases and V by 0 bases; bases with no gene match: 9. CDR3 length equals 16 residues. This CDR3 is CASSQDRLAGVSEQYV. The CDR3 DNA reads as TGCGCCAGCAGCCAAGATAGGCTAGCGGGAGTGTCGGAGCAGTACGTC.

The chain uses TRBV18 and TRBJ2-2, with D maybe TRBD1 (5 bases). The CDR3 contains 15 residues. CDR1 and CDR2 (germline): KGHSH, LQKENI. V was cut by 6 bases and J by 4 bases, with 15 bases left in between. CDR3 bases: TGTGCCAGCTCGCCCATACGGACAAGCACCGGGGAGCTGTTTTTT. It encodes CASSPIRTSTGELFF.

The V call is TRBV5-1, the J call TRBJ2-3; 8 bases map to TRBD2. Germline CDR1 SGHRS, CDR2 YFSETQ. Trimming at V came to 1 base and at J to 5 bases, leaving 6 bases not matched to a gene. CDR3 length equals 15 residues. CDR3 in amino acids: CASSLLTGGKDTQYF. Written as DNA, the CDR3 is TGCGCCAGCAGCTTGCTAACGGGAGGGAAAGATACGCAGTATTTT.

The rearrangement joins TRBV5-4 to TRBJ1-1; D unclear. V was shortened by 4 bases and J by 1 base, with 8 bases between the two germline ends. Per the germline V gene, CDR1 is SGHNT and CDR2 is YYREEE (reference sequence). The CDR3 runs to 13 residues. The CDR3 DNA reads TGTGCCAGCAGCCCTTCCTGGAACACTGAAGCTTTCTTT. Amino acids: CASSPSWNTEAFF.

This chain uses TRBV19 with TRBJ1-3, with D uncertain. The ends were cut back, 2 bases at V and 1 base at J, with 9 bases in the middle. CDR1 and CDR2 from the germline V gene are LNHDA and SQIVND (reference sequence). The CDR3 totals 15 residues. The CDR3, as DNA: TGTGCCAGTAGTATAAACAGTCCATCTGGAAACACCATATATTTT. The encoded protein is CASSINSPSGNTIYF.

The chain joins TRBV6-5 to TRBJ1-1; 7 bases agree with TRBD1. V lost 1 base to trimming and J lost 5 bases; unmatched junction nucleotides: 10. The length of the CDR3 is 16 residues. In germline, CDR1 is MNHEY, CDR2 SVGAGI. CDR3: CASSYLHRGGKTEAFF. In DNA, the CDR3 is TGTGCCAGCAGTTACTTACACAGGGGAGGAAAGACTGAAGCTTTCTTT.

Only one count was recorded for this clone. This chain uses TRBV5-5 with TRBJ2-1, with 7 bases matching TRBD2. CDR3 length equals 15 residues. In germline, CDR1 is SGHKS, CDR2 YYEKEE (reference sequence). J gave up 7 bases and V 0 bases, and 7 bases lay outside the gene matches. The CDR3, as DNA: TGTGCCAGCAGCTTGGGAACTAGCGATAGTAATGAGCAGTTCTTC. As protein: CASSLGTSDSNEQFF.

The rearrangement links TRBV12-3 or TRBV12-4 to TRBJ1-1; TRBD1 is a possible D gene (5 bases). The CDR3 runs 13 residues. Trimming pared 3 bases from V and 6 bases from J, leaving 11 bases between. The CDR3 protein is CASSFPGIPEAFF. The CDR3 DNA is TGTGCCAGCAGTTTTCCAGGGATCCCTGAAGCTTTCTTT.

This clone was seen a single time. This sequence joins TRBV6-5 and TRBJ2-3; D perhaps matches TRBD2 (5 bases). The CDR3 contains 15 residues. Germline V gene sequence: CDR1 MNHEY, CDR2 SVGAGI. The V end lost 0 bases, the J end lost 4 bases, and 11 bases lay between the germline ends. In DNA form, the CDR3 reads TGTGCCAGCAGTTACTCGACGGGATTGGCAGATACGCAGTATTTT. Protein sequence: CASSYSTGLADTQYF.

The V and J genes are TRBV30 and TRBJ2-2, with 10 bases matching TRBD2. CDR1 and CDR2 (germline): GTSNPN, SVGIG (reference sequence). Germline trimming cut 0 bases from V and 4 bases from J; bases unmatched to any gene: 14. This CDR3 is 19 amino acids long. The CDR3 sequence is CAWSVSRSGRAFGTGELFF. The CDR3 bases are TGTGCCTGGAGTGTATCTCGGAGCGGGAGGGCCTTCGGCACCGGGGAGCTGTTTTTT.

This clone has more than one count but fewer than ten. The genes are TRBV7-8 and TRBJ2-2, with 8 bases aligning to TRBD2. The CDR3 totals 15 residues. Germline V gene sequence: CDR1 SGHVS, CDR2 FQNEAQ. V was clipped by 5 bases and J by 4 bases; unmatched bases: 6. CDR3 DNA sequence: TGTGCCAGCAGCCCCGGGACTAGGGGCACCGGGGAGCTGTTTTTT. This gives the protein CASSPGTRGTGELFF.

V gene TRBV27 combines with J gene TRBJ2-7, with D possibly being TRBD1 (5 bases). The CDR3 has 14 amino acids. Trimming shortened V by 1 base and J by 4 bases, and 11 bases separated the two germline ends. The germline CDR1 and CDR2 sequences are MNHEY and SMNVEV (reference sequence). The CDR3 region is CASSLCGARYEQYV. The CDR3 nucleotides read TGTGCCAGCAGTTTATGTGGGGCGCGTTACGAGCAGTACGTC.

The chain employs TRBV30 and TRBJ1-4; perhaps TRBD1 as D (5 bases). The ends were cut back, 0 bases at V and 5 bases at J, with 7 bases in the middle. The germline V gene encodes CDR1 GTSNPN and CDR2 SVGIG (reference sequence). The CDR3 has 13 residues. This chain's CDR3 is CAWSVRGNEKLFF. The CDR3 nucleotides read TGTGCCTGGAGTGTGCGGGGGAATGAAAAACTGTTTTTT.

The rearrangement joins TRBV6-5 to TRBJ2-1; TRBD1 matches at 9 bases. Unmatched junction bases numbered 8, after V lost 7 bases and J lost 10 bases. The CDR3 sequence is 13 residues long. Germline V gives CDR1 MNHEY, CDR2 SVGAGI. This chain's CDR3 is CASTRDREGEQFF. As DNA, the CDR3 is TGTGCCAGCACCCGGGACAGGGAAGGAGAGCAGTTCTTC.

The chain links TRBV14 to TRBJ1-1; possibly TRBD1 for D (5 bases). Trimming cost V 4 bases and J 4 bases, with 10 bases left between them. Germline-derived CDR1 and CDR2 are SGHDN and FVKESK. There are 13 residues in the CDR3. CDR3 bases: TGTGCCAGCAGCCTCCTCACAGGCACTGAAGCTTTCTTT. Translating gives CASSLLTGTEAFF.

This clone was detected once. The CDR3 DNA reads TGCAGTACAGGTGAAAATAGCAATCAGCCCCAGCATTTT. Amino acids: CSTGENSNQPQHF. This chain connects TRBV29-1 to TRBJ1-5; D is perhaps TRBD1 (5 bases). The CDR3 length is 13 residues. The germline CDR1 and CDR2 sequences are SQVTM and ANQGSEA.

This chain joins TRBV19 and TRBJ2-1, with TRBD2 identical over 7 bases. J gave up 9 bases and V 5 bases, and 16 bases lay outside the gene matches. The CDR3 contains 16 residues. Germline lookup yields CDR1 LNHDA and CDR2 SQIVND (reference sequence). CDR3 nucleotide sequence: TGTGCCAGTAGTGCCCTCCGGGCCAAACCTAGCGGTGAGCAGTTCTTC. This translates into CASSALRAKPSGEQFF.